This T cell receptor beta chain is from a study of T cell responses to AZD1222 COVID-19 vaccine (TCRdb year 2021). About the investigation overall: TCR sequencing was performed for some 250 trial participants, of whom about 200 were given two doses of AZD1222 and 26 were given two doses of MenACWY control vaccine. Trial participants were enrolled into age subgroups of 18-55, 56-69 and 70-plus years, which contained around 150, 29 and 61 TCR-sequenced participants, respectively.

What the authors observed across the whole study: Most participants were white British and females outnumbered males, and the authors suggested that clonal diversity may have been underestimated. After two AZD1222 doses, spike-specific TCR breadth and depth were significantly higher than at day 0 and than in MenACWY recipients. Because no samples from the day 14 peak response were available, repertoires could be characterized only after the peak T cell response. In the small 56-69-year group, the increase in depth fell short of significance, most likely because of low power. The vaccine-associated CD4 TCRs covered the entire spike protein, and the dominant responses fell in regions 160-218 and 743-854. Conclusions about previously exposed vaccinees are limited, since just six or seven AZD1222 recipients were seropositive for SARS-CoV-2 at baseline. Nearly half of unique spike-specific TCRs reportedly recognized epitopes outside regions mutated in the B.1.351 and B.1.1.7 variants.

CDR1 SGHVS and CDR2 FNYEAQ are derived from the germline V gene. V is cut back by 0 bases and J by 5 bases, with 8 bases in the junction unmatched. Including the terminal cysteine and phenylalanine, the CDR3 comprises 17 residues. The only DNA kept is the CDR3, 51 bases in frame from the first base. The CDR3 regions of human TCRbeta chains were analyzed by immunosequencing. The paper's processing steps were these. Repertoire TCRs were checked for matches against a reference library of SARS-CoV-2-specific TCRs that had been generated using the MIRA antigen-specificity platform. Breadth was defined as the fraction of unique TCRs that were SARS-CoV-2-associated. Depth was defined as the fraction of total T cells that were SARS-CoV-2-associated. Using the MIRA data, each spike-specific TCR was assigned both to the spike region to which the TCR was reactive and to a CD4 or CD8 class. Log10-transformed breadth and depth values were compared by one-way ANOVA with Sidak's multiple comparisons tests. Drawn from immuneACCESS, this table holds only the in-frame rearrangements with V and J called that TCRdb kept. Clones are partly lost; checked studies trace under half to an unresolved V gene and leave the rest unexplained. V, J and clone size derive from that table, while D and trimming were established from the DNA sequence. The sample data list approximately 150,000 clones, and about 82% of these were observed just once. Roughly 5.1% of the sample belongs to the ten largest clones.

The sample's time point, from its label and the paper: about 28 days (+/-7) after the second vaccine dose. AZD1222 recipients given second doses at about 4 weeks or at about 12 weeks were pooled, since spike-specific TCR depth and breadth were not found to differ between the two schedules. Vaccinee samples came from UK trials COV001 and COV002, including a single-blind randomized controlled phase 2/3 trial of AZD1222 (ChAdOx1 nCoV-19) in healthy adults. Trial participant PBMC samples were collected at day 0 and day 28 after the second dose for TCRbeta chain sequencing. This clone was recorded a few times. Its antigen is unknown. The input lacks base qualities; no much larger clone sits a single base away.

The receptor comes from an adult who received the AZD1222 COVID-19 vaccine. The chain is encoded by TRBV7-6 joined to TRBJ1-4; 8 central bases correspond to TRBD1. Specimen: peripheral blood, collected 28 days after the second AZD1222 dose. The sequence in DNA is TGTGCCAGCAGCTTAGCAAAGGCCGGGACAGGAAATGAAAAACTGTTTTTT. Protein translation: CASSLAKAGTGNEKLFF.